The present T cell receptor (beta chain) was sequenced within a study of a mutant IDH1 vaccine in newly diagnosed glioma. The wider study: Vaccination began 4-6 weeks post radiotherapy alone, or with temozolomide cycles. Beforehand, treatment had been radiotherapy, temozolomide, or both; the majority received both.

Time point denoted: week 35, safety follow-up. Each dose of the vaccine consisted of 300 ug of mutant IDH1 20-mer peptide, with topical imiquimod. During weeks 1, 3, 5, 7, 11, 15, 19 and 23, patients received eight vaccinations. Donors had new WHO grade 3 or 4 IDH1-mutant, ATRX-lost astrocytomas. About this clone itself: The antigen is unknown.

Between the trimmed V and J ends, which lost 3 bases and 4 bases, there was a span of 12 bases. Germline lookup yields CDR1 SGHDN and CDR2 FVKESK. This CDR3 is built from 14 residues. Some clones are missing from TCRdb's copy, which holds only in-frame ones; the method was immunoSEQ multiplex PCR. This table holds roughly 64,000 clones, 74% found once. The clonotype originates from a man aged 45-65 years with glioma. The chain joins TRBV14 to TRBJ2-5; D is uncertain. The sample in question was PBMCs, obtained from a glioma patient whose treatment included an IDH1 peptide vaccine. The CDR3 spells CASSHPGRVETQYF. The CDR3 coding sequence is TGTGCCAGCAGCCACCCTGGAAGGGTAGAGACCCAGTACTTC.